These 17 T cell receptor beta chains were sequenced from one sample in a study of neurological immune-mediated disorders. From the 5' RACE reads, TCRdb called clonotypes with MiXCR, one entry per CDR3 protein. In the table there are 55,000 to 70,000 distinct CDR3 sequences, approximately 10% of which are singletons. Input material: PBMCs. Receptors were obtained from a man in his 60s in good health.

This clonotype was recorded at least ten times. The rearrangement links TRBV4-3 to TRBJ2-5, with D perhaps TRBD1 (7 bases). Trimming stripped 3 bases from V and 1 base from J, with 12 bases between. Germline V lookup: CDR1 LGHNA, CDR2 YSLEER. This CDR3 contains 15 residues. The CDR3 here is CASSQTEGAQETQYF. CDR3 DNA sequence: TGCGCCAGCAGCCAGACGGAGGGGGCCCAAGAGACCCAGTACTTC.

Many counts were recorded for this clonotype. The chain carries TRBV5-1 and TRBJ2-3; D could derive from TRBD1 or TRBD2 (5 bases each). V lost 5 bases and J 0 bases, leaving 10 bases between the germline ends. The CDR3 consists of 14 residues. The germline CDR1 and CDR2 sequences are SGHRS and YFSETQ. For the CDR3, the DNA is TGCGCCAGCAGGATTGAGGGGAGCACAGATACGCAGTATTTT. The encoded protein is CASRIEGSTDTQYF.

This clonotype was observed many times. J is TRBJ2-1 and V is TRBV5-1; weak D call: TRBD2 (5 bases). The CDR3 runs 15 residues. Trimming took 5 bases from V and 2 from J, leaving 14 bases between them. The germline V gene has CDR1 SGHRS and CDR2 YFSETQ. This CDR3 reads CASRRALGTYNEQFF. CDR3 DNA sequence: TGCGCCAGCAGGCGGGCCCTAGGGACCTACAATGAGCAGTTCTTC.

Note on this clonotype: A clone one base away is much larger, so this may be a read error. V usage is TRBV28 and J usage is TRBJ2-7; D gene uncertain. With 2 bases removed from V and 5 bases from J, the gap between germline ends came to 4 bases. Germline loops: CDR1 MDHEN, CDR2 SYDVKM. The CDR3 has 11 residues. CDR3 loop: CASSLHDEQYF. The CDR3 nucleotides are TGTGCCAGCAGTTTACACGACGAGCAGTACTTC.

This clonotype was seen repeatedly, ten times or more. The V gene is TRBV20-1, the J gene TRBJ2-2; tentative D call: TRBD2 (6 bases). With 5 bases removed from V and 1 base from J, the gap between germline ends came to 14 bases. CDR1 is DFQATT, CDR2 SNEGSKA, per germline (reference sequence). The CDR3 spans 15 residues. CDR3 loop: CSAWGERVNTGELFF. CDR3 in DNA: TGCAGTGCTTGGGGGGAGAGGGTGAACACCGGGGAGCTGTTTTTT.

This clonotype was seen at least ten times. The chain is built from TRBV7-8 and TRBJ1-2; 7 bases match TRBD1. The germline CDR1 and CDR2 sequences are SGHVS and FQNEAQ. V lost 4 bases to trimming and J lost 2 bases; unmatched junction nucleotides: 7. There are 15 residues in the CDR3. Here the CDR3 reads CASSSSGQPNYGYTF. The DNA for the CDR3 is TGTGCCAGCAGCTCTTCGGGACAGCCAAACTATGGCTACACCTTC.

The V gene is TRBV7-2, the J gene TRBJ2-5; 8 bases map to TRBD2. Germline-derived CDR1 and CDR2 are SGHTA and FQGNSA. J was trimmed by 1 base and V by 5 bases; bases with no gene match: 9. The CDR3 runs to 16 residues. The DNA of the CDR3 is TGTGCCAGCAGCCGACCCGGACTAGCAGGCCAAGAGACCCAGTACTTC. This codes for CASSRPGLAGQETQYF.

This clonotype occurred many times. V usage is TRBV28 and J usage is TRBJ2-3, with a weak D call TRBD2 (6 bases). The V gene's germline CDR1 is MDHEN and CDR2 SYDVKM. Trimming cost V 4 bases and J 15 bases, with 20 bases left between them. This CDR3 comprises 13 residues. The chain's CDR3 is CASSSQRRGEAYF. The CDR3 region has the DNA TGTGCCAGCAGTTCTCAGCGGAGGGGCGAGGCTTATTTT.

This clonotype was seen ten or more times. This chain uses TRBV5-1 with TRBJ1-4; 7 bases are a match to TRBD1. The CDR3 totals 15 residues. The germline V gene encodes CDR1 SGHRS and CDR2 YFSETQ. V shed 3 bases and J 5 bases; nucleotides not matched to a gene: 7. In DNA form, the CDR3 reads TGCGCCAGCAGCTCCCAAGCAGGGGGGAATGAAAAACTGTTTTTT. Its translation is CASSSQAGGNEKLFF.

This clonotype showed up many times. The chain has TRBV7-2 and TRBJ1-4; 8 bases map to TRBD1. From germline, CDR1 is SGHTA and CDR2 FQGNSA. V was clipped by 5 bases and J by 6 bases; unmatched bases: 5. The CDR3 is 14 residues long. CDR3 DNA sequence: TGTGCCAGCAGCCAACAGGGGGGAGATGAAAAACTGTTTTTT. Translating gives CASSQQGGDEKLFF.

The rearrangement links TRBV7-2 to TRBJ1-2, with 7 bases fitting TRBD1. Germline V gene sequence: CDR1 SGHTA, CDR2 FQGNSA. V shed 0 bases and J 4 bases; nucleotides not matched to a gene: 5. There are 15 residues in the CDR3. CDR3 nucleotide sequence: TGTGCCAGCAGCTTAGCTCGACAGGGAGGCTATGGCTACACCTTC. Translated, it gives CASSLARQGGYGYTF.

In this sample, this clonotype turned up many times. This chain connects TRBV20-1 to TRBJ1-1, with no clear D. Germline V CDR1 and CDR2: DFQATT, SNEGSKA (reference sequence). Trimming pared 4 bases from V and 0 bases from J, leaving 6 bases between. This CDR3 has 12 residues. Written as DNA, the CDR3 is TGCAGTGCTACCAAGATGAACACTGAAGCTTTCTTT. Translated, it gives CSATKMNTEAFF.

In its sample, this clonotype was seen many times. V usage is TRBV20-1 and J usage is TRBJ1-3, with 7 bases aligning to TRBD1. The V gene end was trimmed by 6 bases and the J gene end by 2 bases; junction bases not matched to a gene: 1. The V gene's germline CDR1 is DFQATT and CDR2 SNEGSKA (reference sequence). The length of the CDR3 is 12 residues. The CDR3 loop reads CSATGAGNTIYF. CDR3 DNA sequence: TGCAGTGCCACAGGGGCTGGAAACACCATATATTTT.

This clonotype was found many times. The CDR3 DNA reads TGCAGTGCTCCGCTCCCGGCAGGGAGGGACACTGAAGCTTTCTTT. Translating it yields CSAPLPAGRDTEAFF. This chain links TRBV20-1 with TRBJ1-1; a possible D gene is TRBD1 (5 bases). The CDR3 contains 15 residues. Germline V CDR1 and CDR2: DFQATT, SNEGSKA (reference sequence). The V end lost 5 bases, the J end lost 3 bases, and 19 bases lay between the germline ends.

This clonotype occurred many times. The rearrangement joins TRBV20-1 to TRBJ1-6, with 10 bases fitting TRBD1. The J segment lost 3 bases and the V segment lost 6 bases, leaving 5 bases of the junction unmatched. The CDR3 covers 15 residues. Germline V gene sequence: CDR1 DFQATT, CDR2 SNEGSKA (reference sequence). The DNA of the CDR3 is TGCAGTGCGGGGACAGGGGCCGACTATAATTCACCCCTCCACTTT. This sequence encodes CSAGTGADYNSPLHF.

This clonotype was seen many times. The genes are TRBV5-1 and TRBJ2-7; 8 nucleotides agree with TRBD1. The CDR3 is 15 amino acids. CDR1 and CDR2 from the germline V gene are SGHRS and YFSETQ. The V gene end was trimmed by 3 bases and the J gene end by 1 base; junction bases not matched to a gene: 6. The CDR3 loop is CASSYGQGSSYEQYF. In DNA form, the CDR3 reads TGCGCCAGCAGCTACGGACAGGGTAGTTCCTACGAGCAGTACTTC.

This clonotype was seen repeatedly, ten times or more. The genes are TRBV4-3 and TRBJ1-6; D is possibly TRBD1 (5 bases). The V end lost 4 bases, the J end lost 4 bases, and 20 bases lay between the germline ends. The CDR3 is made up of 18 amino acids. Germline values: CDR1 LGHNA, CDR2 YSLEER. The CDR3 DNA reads TGCGCCAGCAGCCGAGGGACCGAGCTTATCGGTTATAATTCACCCCTCCACTTT. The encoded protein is CASSRGTELIGYNSPLHF.